This T cell receptor beta chain was identified during a study of long-term antiretroviral therapy in people with HIV. A word on this clone: Its matching antigen is unknown.

The libraries were made with immunoSEQ v3.0 at survey level. Data came from immunoSEQ multiplex PCR; TCRdb stores just in-frame clones and leaves some out. Of tens of thousands of clones listed, roughly four fifths are singletons. Findings and limits, study-wide: Upon ART, diversity increased but remained lower than transplant donor controls.

Every participant with HIV received treatment in the United States. The CDR3 has 13 amino acids. Trimming took off 2 bases at V and 8 bases at J, with 12 bases between the two ends. Germline V lookup: CDR1 PRHDT, CDR2 FYEKMQ (reference sequence). This specimen was unsorted PBMCs, taken 0.3 years after starting antiretroviral therapy. The gene calls are TRBV13 and TRBJ1-2; possible D gene TRBD1, 5 bases. The origin of this receptor is a man younger than 35 with HIV. The CDR3 protein is CASSLSQWDGYTF. DNA for the CDR3: TGTGCCAGCAGCTTAAGCCAGTGGGACGGCTACACCTTC.